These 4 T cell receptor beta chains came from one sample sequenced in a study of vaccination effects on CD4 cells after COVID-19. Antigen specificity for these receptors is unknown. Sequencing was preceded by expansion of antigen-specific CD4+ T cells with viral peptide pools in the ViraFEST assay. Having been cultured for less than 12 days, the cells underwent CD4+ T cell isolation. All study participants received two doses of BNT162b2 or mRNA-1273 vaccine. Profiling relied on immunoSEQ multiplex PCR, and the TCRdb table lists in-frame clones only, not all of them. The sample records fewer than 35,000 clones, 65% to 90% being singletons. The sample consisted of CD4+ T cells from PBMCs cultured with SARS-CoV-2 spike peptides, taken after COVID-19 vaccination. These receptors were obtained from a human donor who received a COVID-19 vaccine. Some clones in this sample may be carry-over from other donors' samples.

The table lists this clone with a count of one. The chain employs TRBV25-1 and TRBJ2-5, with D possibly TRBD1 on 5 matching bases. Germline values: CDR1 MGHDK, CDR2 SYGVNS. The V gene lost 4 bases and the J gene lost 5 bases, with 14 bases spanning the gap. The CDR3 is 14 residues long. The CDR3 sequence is CASSVPRAGETQYF. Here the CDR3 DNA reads TGTGCCAGCAGTGTACCCAGGGCTGGGGAGACCCAGTACTTC.

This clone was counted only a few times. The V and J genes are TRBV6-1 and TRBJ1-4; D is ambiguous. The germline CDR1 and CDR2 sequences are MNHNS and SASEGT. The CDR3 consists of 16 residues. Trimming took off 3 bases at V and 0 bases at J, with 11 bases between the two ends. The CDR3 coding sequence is TGTGCCAGCAGTGACACTAGCCTTGCAACTAATGAAAAACTGTTTTTT. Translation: CASSDTSLATNEKLFF.

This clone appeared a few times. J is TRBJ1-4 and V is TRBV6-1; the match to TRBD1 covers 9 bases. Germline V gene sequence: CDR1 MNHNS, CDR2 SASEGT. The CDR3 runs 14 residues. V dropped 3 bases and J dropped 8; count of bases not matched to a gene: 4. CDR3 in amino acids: CASSDTGGEEKLFF. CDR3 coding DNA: TGTGCCAGCAGTGACACAGGGGGCGAGGAAAAACTGTTTTTT.

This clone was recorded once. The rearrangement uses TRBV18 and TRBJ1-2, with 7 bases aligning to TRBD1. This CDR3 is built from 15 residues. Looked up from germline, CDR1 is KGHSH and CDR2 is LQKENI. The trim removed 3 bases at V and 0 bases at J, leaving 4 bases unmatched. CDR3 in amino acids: CASSPDRAPNYGYTF. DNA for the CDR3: TGTGCCAGCTCACCCGACAGGGCTCCTAACTATGGCTACACCTTC.